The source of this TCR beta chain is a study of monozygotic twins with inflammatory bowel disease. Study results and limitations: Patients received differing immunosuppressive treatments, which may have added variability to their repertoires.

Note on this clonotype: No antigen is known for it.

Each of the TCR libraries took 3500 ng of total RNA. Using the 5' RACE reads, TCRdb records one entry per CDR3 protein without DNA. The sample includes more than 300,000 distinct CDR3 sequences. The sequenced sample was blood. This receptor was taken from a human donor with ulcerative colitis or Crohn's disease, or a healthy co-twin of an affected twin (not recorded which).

The CDR3 loop reads CASSLGSVGAGEAFF. This chain uses TRBV7-3 with TRBJ1-1; TCRdb designates TRBD1, a call that cannot be tested without DNA. The CDR3 loop spans 15 amino acids. Germline lookup yields CDR1 SGHTA and CDR2 FQGTGA.